Included here is one TCR beta chain sequence, with context. This sample stems from a study of blood T cell repertoires in COVID-19. Only in-frame clones appear in the TCRdb table, and some are missing; sequencing was by immunoSEQ multiplex PCR. The table has over 150,000 clones, 80% to 85% seen once. Germline CDR1 reads SQVTM; CDR2 reads ANQGSEA. With 7 bases removed from V and 0 bases from J, the gap between germline ends came to 16 bases. The CDR3 extends over 15 amino acids. The chain is built from TRBV29-1 and TRBJ2-1; tentative D call: TRBD2 (5 bases). This sequence originates from a man aged 65-85 years with active or convalescent COVID-19. Sequenced sample: peripheral blood. The CDR3 region has the DNA TGCAGCGCTCTGGGAGCGGCCCGCTCCTACAATGAGCAGTTCTTC. Amino acid sequence: CSALGAARSYNEQFF.